This record looks at one TCR beta chain sequence and its context. Unmatched junction bases numbered 10, after V lost 3 bases and J lost 6 bases. The CDR3 runs 15 residues. Per germline, CDR1 SNHLY and CDR2 FYNNEI. This record comes from a study of blood T cell repertoires in COVID-19. Measured with immunoSEQ multiplex PCR; TCRdb has only the in-frame clones, and not every one. Found here are about 53,000 clones, approximately 82% of them singletons; the top ten hold 13% to 15%. The TCR sequence derives from a human donor in a cohort sampled during active COVID-19. The sample was peripheral blood. The chain has TRBV2 and TRBJ2-7, with 8 positions matching TRBD2. The chain's CDR3 is CASSDWLAGQGEQYF. CDR3 coding DNA: TGTGCCAGCAGTGATTGGCTAGCGGGCCAAGGCGAGCAGTACTTC.